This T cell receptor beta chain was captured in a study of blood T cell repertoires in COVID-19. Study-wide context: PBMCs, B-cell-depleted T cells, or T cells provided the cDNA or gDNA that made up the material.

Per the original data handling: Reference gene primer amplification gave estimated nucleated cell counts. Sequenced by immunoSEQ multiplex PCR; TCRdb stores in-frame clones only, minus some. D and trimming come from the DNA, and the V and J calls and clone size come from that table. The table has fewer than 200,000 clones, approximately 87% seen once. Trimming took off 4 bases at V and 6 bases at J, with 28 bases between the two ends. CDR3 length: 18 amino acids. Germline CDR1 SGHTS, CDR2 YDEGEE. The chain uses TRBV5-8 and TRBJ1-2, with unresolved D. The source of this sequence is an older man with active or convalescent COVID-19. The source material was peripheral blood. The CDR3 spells CASSMRDGRFGNYDGYTF. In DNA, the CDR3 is TGTGCCAGCAGCATGCGGGATGGACGGTTCGGTAACTATGATGGCTACACCTTC.